This T cell receptor (beta chain) stems from a study of cytomegalovirus exposure and HLA in healthy donors. V lost 4 bases and J lost 1, with 8 bases in between. The CDR3 is 14 residues long. Germline V CDR1 and CDR2: LNHNV, YYDKDF (reference sequence). General observations from the study: In vitro testing confirmed a few CMV-associated chains as specific for CMV antigens.

Only a few counts were recorded for this clone. What it binds is not known. The data were produced by immunoSEQ multiplex PCR, yet TCRdb's version contains in-frame clones alone and is incomplete. The sample lists roughly 300,000 clones, 86% occurring once. Sequencing used PBMCs. The genes are TRBV15 and TRBJ1-3, with D hard to call. This TCR was sampled from a woman between 18 and 30 years old in good health and CMV-seronegative. As DNA, the CDR3 is TGTGCCACCAGCAAGGACTATTCTGGAAACACCATATATTTT. Residues: CATSKDYSGNTIYF.